The sequence of this T cell receptor (beta chain) was determined in a study of cytomegalovirus exposure and HLA in healthy donors. Of note for this clone: Its antigen is currently unknown.

Whole-study results and caveats: No immune exposure information besides CMV serostatus was available.

Researchers ran the PCR with 60 Vbeta and 13 Jbeta primers. Only in-frame clones appear in the TCRdb table, and some are missing; sequencing was by immunoSEQ multiplex PCR. The profile shows roughly 100,000 clones, more than 60% of them singletons. V dropped 5 bases and J dropped 5; count of bases not matched to a gene: 7. CDR1 is SEHNR and CDR2 is FQNEAQ in the germline V gene (reference sequence). This CDR3 is built from 14 residues. The gene calls are TRBV7-9 and TRBJ2-7; 9 nucleotides align to TRBD1. Sequenced sample: PBMCs. This TCR was sampled from a woman aged 35 to 49 in good health and CMV-seropositive. CDR3 in DNA: TGTGCCAGCAGCCACGGACAGGGGCTTGACGAGCAGTACTTC. It is translated as CASSHGQGLDEQYF.